These T cell receptor beta chains were read from a single sample in a study of T cells after yellow fever vaccination. TCRdb reanalysed the 5' RACE reads using MiXCR and keeps one entry per CDR3 protein. This table holds approximately 10,000 distinct CDR3 sequences, 5.8% found once. The starting material was PBMCs, either bulk or a sorted T-cell subset (CD4+, CD8+, memory, or dextramer-sorted; not recorded which), obtained on the day of the yellow fever booster vaccination. The receptors here all came from a man aged 25-40 years who received the YFV17D yellow fever vaccine. CDR3s include the opening cysteine and the closing phenylalanine or tryptophan. The order of the fields is D gene, J gene, clone size, V gene, CDR3 protein, CDR3 DNA. A D gene is named only where the DNA matches it firmly. Clone size, where shown, is once, few, many, or a class for clones that have expanded.

D gene: TRBD2
J gene: TRBJ2-1
clone size: many
V gene: TRBV12-3/TRBV12-4
CDR3 protein: CASSLRSSGSPFF
CDR3 DNA: TGTGCCAGCAGTTTAAGAAGTAGCGGGAGCCCGTTCTTC

D gene: TRBD1
J gene: TRBJ1-2
clone size: medium-sized
V gene: TRBV7-2
CDR3 protein: CASSLRDRGRGYTF
CDR3 DNA: TGTGCCAGCAGCTTACGGGACAGGGGAAGGGGCTACACCTTC

D gene: TRBD1
J gene: TRBJ1-1
clone size: medium-sized
V gene: TRBV12-3/TRBV12-4
CDR3 protein: CASSLSTGGPANTEAFF
CDR3 DNA: TGTGCCAGCAGTTTGAGCACAGGGGGCCCGGCTAACACTGAAGCTTTCTTT

D gene: -
J gene: TRBJ2-5
clone size: medium-sized
V gene: TRBV5-6
CDR3 protein: CASSLGYRETQYF
CDR3 DNA: TGTGCCAGCAGCTTGGGCTACAGAGAGACCCAGTACTTC

D gene: -
J gene: TRBJ2-4
clone size: many
V gene: TRBV6-2/TRBV6-3
CDR3 protein: CASSSRPEAAQYF
CDR3 DNA: TGTGCCAGCAGTTCGCGACCCGAGGCGGCTCAGTACTTC

D gene: TRBD2
J gene: TRBJ2-2
clone size: medium-sized
V gene: TRBV5-1
CDR3 protein: CASSLEGGSGTGELFF
CDR3 DNA: TGCGCCAGCAGCTTGGAGGGCGGGAGTGGCACCGGGGAGCTGTTTTTT

D gene: TRBD2
J gene: TRBJ2-5
clone size: many
V gene: TRBV9
CDR3 protein: CASSSRLAEQETQYF
CDR3 DNA: TGTGCCAGCAGCTCCCGACTAGCGGAACAAGAGACCCAGTACTTC

D gene: -
J gene: TRBJ2-7
clone size: medium-sized
V gene: TRBV29-1
CDR3 protein: CSGSTGGSYEQYF
CDR3 DNA: TGCAGCGGATCGACAGGCGGCTCCTACGAGCAGTACTTC

D gene: -
J gene: TRBJ2-7
clone size: many
V gene: TRBV15
CDR3 protein: CATSNPGRSYEQYF
CDR3 DNA: TGTGCCACCAGCAACCCAGGACGCTCCTACGAGCAGTACTTC

D gene: -
J gene: TRBJ2-2
clone size: many
V gene: TRBV6-5
CDR3 protein: CASSYAGELFF
CDR3 DNA: TGTGCCAGCAGTTACGCCGGGGAGCTGTTTTTT

D gene: -
J gene: TRBJ1-5
clone size: many
V gene: TRBV2
CDR3 protein: CASSEDLNLAQHF
CDR3 DNA: TGTGCCAGCAGTGAGGACCTTAACTTGGCCCAGCATTTT

D gene: -
J gene: TRBJ1-5
clone size: many
V gene: TRBV29-1
CDR3 protein: CSVQSNSNQPQHF
CDR3 DNA: TGCAGCGTCCAGTCGAATAGCAATCAGCCCCAGCATTTT

D gene: -
J gene: TRBJ2-3
clone size: medium-sized
V gene: TRBV11-2
CDR3 protein: CASSQGLITDTQYF
CDR3 DNA: TGTGCCAGCAGCCAGGGACTTATCACAGATACGCAGTATTTT

D gene: TRBD2
J gene: TRBJ2-1
clone size: many
V gene: TRBV29-1
CDR3 protein: CSVDLGAGAGTGEQFF
CDR3 DNA: TGCAGCGTTGACCTGGGAGCGGGAGCCGGGACTGGGGAGCAGTTCTTC

D gene: TRBD1
J gene: TRBJ2-1
clone size: many
V gene: TRBV19
CDR3 protein: CASSAPTGSGKPYNEQFF
CDR3 DNA: TGTGCCAGTAGTGCCCCGACAGGGTCCGGGAAGCCCTACAATGAGCAGTTCTTC

D gene: -
J gene: TRBJ2-2
clone size: medium-sized
V gene: TRBV20-1
CDR3 protein: CSARDRLRGSNTGELFF
CDR3 DNA: TGCAGTGCTAGAGATCGCCTCAGGGGTTCGAACACCGGGGAGCTGTTTTTT

D gene: -
J gene: TRBJ2-1
clone size: -
V gene: TRBV20-1
CDR3 protein: CSARRTTASEKFF
CDR3 DNA: TGCAGTGCCAGAAGAACTACCGCCAGTGAGAAGTTCTTC

D gene: TRBD2
J gene: TRBJ2-5
clone size: many
V gene: TRBV5-4
CDR3 protein: CASSSMGLAGGETQYF
CDR3 DNA: TGTGCCAGCAGCTCCATGGGACTAGCGGGAGGAGAGACCCAGTACTTC

D gene: -
J gene: TRBJ2-5
clone size: medium-sized
V gene: TRBV27
CDR3 protein: CASSFYGAQETQYF
CDR3 DNA: TGTGCCAGCAGTTTCTATGGGGCCCAAGAGACCCAGTACTTC

D gene: -
J gene: TRBJ2-3
clone size: medium-sized
V gene: TRBV7-3
CDR3 protein: CASSPTATGGTQYF
CDR3 DNA: TGTGCCAGCAGCCCCACCGCGACCGGCGGTACGCAGTATTTT

D gene: -
J gene: TRBJ1-3
clone size: medium-sized
V gene: TRBV3-1
CDR3 protein: CASSQYGNTIYF
CDR3 DNA: TGTGCCAGCAGCCAGTATGGAAACACCATATATTTT

D gene: TRBD2
J gene: TRBJ2-7
clone size: medium-sized
V gene: TRBV12-3/TRBV12-4
CDR3 protein: CASSFLGGRYEQYF
CDR3 DNA: TGTGCCAGCAGTTTTCTTGGCGGGAGGTACGAGCAGTACTTC

D gene: TRBD2
J gene: TRBJ2-2
clone size: many
V gene: TRBV20-1
CDR3 protein: CSASPMTSGNWAGELFF
CDR3 DNA: TGCAGTGCTAGCCCTATGACTAGCGGGAATTGGGCCGGGGAGCTGTTTTTT

D gene: -
J gene: TRBJ2-2
clone size: many
V gene: TRBV20-1
CDR3 protein: CSASVPGQITGELFF
CDR3 DNA: TGCAGTGCTAGCGTACCGGGACAAATCACCGGGGAGCTGTTTTTT

D gene: -
J gene: TRBJ2-1
clone size: many
V gene: TRBV29-1
CDR3 protein: CSVDVSSYNEQFF
CDR3 DNA: TGCAGCGTTGATGTCTCTTCCTACAATGAGCAGTTCTTC

D gene: TRBD1
J gene: TRBJ1-2
clone size: many
V gene: TRBV19
CDR3 protein: CASSHRGENGYTF
CDR3 DNA: TGTGCCAGTAGCCACAGGGGTGAGAATGGCTACACCTTC

D gene: -
J gene: TRBJ1-6
clone size: many
V gene: TRBV5-1
CDR3 protein: CASSVQSSYNSPLHF
CDR3 DNA: TGCGCCAGCAGCGTGCAGAGCTCCTATAATTCACCCCTCCACTTT